This T cell receptor beta chain emerged from a study of blood T cells in healthy people across ages. CDR3 length: 17 residues. The germline V gene has CDR1 DFQATT and CDR2 SNEGSKA (reference sequence). The people who gave samples were healthy Caucasians from Russia, aged about 6 to 100. PCR was performed a second time for about 7 to 12 cycles using a sample-barcoded 5' primer and a J-beta primer mix. TCRdb reprocessed the 5' RACE reads via MiXCR and lists one record per CDR3 protein. The sample has about 1.5 million distinct CDR3 sequences; roughly 43% are singletons. J is TRBJ2-1 and V is TRBV20-1; TRBD2 agrees at 7 bases. The better agreement between TRBJ2-7 and the DNA end casts doubt on the J call. The sample was blood. This TCR derives from a woman aged 18-29 years in good health. The CDR3 protein is CSAPRGNEGGSYNEQYF. The CDR3 DNA reads as TGCAGTGCTCCCCGAGGTAATGAGGGAGGGTCCTACAATGAGCAGTACTTC.